This record covers a single T cell receptor beta chain. The antigen is undetermined. Looked up from germline, CDR1 is SQVTM and CDR2 is ANQGSEA. V was clipped by 6 bases and J by 2 bases, with 7 bases between them. This CDR3 region has 11 residues. TCRdb re-processed the PCR reads through MiXCR. This table has about 69,000 clones, 13% to 15% appearing once. These data originate in a study of metastatic and nonmetastatic thyroid tumors. General study points: In both blood and tumor samples, TCR beta diversity was reported significantly higher for malignant than benign nodules.

Before thyroid surgery, none of the patients had received any treatment. The V and J genes are TRBV29-1 and TRBJ1-2; D is unclear. The receptor was isolated from a male donor with papillary thyroid cancer or a benign thyroid nodule (not recorded which). Some clones in this sample may be carry-over from other donors' samples. The material sequenced was blood. The CDR3 coding sequence is TGCAGCGTGGGCCAAAACTATGGCTACACCTTC. Translated: CSVGQNYGYTF.